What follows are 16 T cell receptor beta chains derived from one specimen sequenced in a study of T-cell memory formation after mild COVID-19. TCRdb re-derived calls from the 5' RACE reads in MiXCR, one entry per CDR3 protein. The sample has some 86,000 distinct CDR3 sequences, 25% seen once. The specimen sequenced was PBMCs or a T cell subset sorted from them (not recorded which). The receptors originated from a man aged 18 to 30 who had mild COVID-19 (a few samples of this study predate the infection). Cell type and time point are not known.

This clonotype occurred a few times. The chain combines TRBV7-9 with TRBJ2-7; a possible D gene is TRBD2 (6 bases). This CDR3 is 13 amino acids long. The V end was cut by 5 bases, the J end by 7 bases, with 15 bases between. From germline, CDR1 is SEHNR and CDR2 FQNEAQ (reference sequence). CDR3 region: CASSMGGQWEQYF. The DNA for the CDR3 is TGTGCCAGCAGCATGGGAGGCCAGTGGGAGCAGTACTTC.

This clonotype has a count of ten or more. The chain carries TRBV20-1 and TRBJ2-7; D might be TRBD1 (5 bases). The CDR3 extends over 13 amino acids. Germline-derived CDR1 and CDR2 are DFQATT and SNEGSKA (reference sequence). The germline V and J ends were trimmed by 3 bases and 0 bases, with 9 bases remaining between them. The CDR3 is CSASGRDSYEQYF. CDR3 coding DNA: TGCAGTGCTAGCGGCAGGGACTCCTACGAGCAGTACTTC.

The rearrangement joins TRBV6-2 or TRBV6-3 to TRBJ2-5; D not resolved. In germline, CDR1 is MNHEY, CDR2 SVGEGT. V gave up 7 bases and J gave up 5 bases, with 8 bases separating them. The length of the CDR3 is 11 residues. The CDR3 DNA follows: TGTGCCAGCAACAACGGGGAGACCCAGTACTTC. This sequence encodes CASNNGETQYF.

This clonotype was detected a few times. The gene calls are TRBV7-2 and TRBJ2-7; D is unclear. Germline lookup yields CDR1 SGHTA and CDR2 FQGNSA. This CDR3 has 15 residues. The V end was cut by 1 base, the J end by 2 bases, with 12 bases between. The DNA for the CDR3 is TGTGCCAGCAGCTTAGAGTGGCTATCCACCTACGAGCAGTACTTC. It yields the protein CASSLEWLSTYEQYF. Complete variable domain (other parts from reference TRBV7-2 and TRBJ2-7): GAGVSQSPSNKVTEKGKDVELRCDPISGHTALYWYRQSLGQGLEFLIYFQGNSAPDKSGLPSDRFSAERTGGSVSTLTIQRTQQEDSAVYLCASSLEWLSTYEQYFGPGTRLTVT.

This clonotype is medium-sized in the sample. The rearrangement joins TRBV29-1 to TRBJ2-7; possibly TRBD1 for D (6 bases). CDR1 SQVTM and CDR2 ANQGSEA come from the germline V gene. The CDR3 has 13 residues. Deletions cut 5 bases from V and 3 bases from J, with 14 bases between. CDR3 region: CSVRAGDSYEQYF. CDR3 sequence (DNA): TGCAGCGTTCGAGCAGGGGATAGCTACGAGCAGTACTTC.

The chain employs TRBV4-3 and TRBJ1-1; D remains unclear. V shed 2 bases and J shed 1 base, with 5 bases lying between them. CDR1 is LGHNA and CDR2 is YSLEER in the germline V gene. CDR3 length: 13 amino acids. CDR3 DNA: TGCGCCAGCAGCCAACGAGGGAACACTGAAGCTTTCTTT. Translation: CASSQRGNTEAFF.

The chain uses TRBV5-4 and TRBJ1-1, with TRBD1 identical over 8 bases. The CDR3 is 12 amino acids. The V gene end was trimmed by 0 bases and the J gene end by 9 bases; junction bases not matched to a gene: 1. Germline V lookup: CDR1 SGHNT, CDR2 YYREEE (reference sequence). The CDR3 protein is CASSLGQGKAFF. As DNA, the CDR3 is TGTGCCAGCAGCTTGGGACAGGGGAAAGCTTTCTTT.

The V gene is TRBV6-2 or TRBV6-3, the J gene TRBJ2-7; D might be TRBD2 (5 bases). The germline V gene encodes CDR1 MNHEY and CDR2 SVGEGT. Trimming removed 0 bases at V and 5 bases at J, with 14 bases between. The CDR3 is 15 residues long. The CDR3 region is CASSYSEGKGNEQYF. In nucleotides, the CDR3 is TGTGCCAGCAGTTACTCTGAGGGAAAGGGCAACGAGCAGTACTTC.

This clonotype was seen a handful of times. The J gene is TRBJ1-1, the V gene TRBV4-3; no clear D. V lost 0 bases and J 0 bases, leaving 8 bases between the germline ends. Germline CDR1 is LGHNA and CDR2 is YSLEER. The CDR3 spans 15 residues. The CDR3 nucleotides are TGCGCCAGCAGCCAAGATGGTTGGGTGAACACTGAAGCTTTCTTT. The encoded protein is CASSQDGWVNTEAFF.

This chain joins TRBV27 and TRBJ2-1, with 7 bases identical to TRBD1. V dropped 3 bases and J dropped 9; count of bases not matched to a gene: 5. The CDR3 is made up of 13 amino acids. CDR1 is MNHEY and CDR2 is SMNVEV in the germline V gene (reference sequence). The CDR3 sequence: CASSFGTDTEQFF. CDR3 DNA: TGTGCCAGCAGTTTCGGGACAGACACTGAGCAGTTCTTC.

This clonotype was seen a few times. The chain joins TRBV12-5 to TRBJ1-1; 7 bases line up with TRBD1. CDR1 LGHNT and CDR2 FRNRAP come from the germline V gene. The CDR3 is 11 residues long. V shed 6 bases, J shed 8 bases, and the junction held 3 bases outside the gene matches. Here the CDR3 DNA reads TGTGCTAGTGGAAGGACAGGAGAAGCTTTCTTT. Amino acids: CASGRTGEAFF. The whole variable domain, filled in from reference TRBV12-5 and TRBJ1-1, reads DARVTQTPRHKVTEMGQEVTMRCQPILGHNTVFWYRQTMMQGLELLAYFRNRAPLDDSGMPKDRFSAEMPDATLATLKIQPSEPRDSAVYFCASGRTGEAFFGQGTRLTVV.

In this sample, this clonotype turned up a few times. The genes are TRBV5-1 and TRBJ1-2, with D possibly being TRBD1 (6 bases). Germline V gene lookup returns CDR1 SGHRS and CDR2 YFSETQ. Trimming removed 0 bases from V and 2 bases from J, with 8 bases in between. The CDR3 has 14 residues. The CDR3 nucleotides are TGCGCCAGCAGCTTGGGTCAGGGGAACTATGGCTACACCTTC. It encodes CASSLGQGNYGYTF.

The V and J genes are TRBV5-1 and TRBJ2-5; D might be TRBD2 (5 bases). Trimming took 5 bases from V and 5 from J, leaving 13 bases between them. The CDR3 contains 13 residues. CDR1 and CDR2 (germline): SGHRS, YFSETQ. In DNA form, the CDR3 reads TGCGCCAGCAGTTCAATCTCGGGGGAGACCCAGTACTTC. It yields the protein CASSSISGETQYF. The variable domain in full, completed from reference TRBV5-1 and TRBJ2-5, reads KAGVTQTPRYLIKTRGQQVTLSCSPISGHRSVSWYQQTPGQGLQFLFEYFSETQRNKGNFPGRFSGRQFSNSRSEMNVSTLELGDSALYLCASSSISGETQYFGPGTRLLVL.

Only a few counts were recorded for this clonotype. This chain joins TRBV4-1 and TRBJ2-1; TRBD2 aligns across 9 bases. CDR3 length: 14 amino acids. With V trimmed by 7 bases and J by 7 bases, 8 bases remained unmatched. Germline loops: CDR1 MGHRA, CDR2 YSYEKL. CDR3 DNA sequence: TGCGCCAGCAAGCCCGGGACTAGCTTTAATGAGCAGTTCTTC. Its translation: CASKPGTSFNEQFF.

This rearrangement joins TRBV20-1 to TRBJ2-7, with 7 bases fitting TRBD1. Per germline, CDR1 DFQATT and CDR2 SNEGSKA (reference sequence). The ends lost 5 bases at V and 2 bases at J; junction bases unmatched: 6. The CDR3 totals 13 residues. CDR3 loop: CSAPNRGAYEQYV. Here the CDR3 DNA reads TGCAGTGCTCCAAACAGGGGAGCCTACGAGCAGTACGTC.

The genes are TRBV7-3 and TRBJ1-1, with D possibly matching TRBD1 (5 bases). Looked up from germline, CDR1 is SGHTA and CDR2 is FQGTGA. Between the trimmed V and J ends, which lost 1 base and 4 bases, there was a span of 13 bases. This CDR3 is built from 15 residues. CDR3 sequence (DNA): TGTGCCAGCAGCTTAATGGGGGGGTCCAGCACTGAAGCTTTCTTT. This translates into CASSLMGGSSTEAFF. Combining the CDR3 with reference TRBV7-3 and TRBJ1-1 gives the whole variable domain GAGVSQTPSNKVTEKGKYVELRCDPISGHTALYWYRQSLGQGPEFLIYFQGTGAADDSGLPNDRFFAVRPEGSVSTLKIQRTERGDSAVYLCASSLMGGSSTEAFFGQGTRLTVV.